The 8 T cell receptor beta chains reported below all come from one sample, sequenced in a study of blood T cell repertoires in COVID-19. Repertoires were generated with immunoSEQ multiplex PCR, while TCRdb's copy carries only in-frame clones and drops some. The sample comprises some 73,000 clones, around 90% of which are singletons, and 6.9% rests with the top ten. The sequenced sample was peripheral blood. These receptors all stem from a human donor in a cohort sampled during active COVID-19.

The V gene is TRBV28, the J gene TRBJ1-2, with 8 bases identical to TRBD1. Per the germline V gene, CDR1 is MDHEN and CDR2 is SYDVKM. J was trimmed by 8 bases and V by 4 bases; bases with no gene match: 9. The CDR3 covers 14 residues. This CDR3 reads CASSSGQGRPGYTF. The CDR3 DNA reads as TGTGCCAGCAGTTCCGGACAGGGAAGGCCGGGCTACACCTTC.

This sequence joins TRBV27 and TRBJ1-1; 8 bases are a match to TRBD1. There are 17 residues in the CDR3. Germline V CDR1 and CDR2: MNHEY, SMNVEV (reference sequence). Trimming at V came to 10 bases and at J to 5 bases, leaving 21 bases not matched to a gene. CDR3 coding DNA: TGTGCCACCAGAGGGACAGGATTCACCCGGGCGGGGACTGAAGCTTTCTTT. Translated, it gives CATRGTGFTRAGTEAFF.

This chain links TRBV19 with TRBJ2-1, with 12 nucleotides matching TRBD1. The V segment lost 1 base and the J segment 7 bases; nucleotides outside the gene matches: 5. Germline V CDR1 and CDR2: LNHDA, SQIVND (reference sequence). The CDR3 covers 16 residues. The CDR3 coding sequence is TGTGCCAGTAGTATAGTAGGGACAGGGGGCTGGAATGAGCAGTTCTTC. Its protein product is CASSIVGTGGWNEQFF.

CDR3: CASRRADRGWENYGYTF. CDR3 bases: TGTGCCAGCAGGAGGGCGGACAGGGGATGGGAGAACTATGGCTACACCTTC. This chain uses TRBV27 with TRBJ1-2; 9 nucleotides agree with TRBD1. V lost 6 bases, J lost 2 bases, and 13 bases stayed unmatched. CDR1 and CDR2 from the germline V gene are MNHEY and SMNVEV (reference sequence). This CDR3 has 17 residues.

The V gene is TRBV10-3, the J gene TRBJ2-1; 8 bases agree with TRBD1. Germline-derived CDR1 and CDR2 are ENHRY and SYGVKD. The CDR3 length is 15 residues. V gave up 3 bases and J gave up 6 bases; unmatched junction bases: 7. The CDR3 sequence: CAISERQGAFNEQFF. The CDR3 DNA follows: TGTGCCATCAGTGAAAGGCAGGGGGCATTCAATGAGCAGTTCTTC.

This chain joins TRBV5-1 and TRBJ1-1, with 11 bases identical to TRBD1. This CDR3 has 17 amino acids. V lost 1 base to trimming and J lost 5 bases; unmatched junction nucleotides: 10. Germline CDR1 reads SGHRS; CDR2 reads YFSETQ. Here the CDR3 reads CASSLRTGGARRTEAFF. The CDR3 DNA is TGCGCCAGCAGCTTGCGGACAGGGGGCGCCCGGAGAACTGAAGCTTTCTTT.

Concerning this clone: Different DNA sequences within this sample yield the same CDR3. The chain couples TRBV9 to TRBJ2-5, with a weak D call TRBD2 (5 bases). Looked up from germline, CDR1 is SGDLS and CDR2 is YYNGEE. With 0 bases removed from V and 5 bases from J, the gap between germline ends came to 8 bases. CDR3 length: 13 residues. CDR3 DNA sequence: TGTGCCAGCAGCGTAGCTACGGGGGAGACCCAGTACTTC. Translated, it gives CASSVATGETQYF. The full variable domain, its missing parts supplied by reference TRBV9 and TRBJ2-5, is DSGVTQTPKHLITATGQRVTLRCSPRSGDLSVYWYQQSLDQGLQFLIQYYNGEERAKGNILERFSAQQFPDLHSELNLSSLELGDSALYFCASSVATGETQYFGPGTRLLVL.

The CDR3 is CASSLGTGGRYEQYF. In DNA form, the CDR3 reads TGCGCCAGCAGCTTGGGAACAGGGGGGAGGTACGAGCAGTACTTC. This chain uses TRBV5-1 with TRBJ2-7, with 8 bases lining up with TRBD1. Germline V gene lookup returns CDR1 SGHRS and CDR2 YFSETQ. V lost 0 bases, J lost 4 bases, and 6 bases stayed unmatched. The CDR3 loop spans 15 amino acids.